The 25 T cell receptor beta chains below come from one sample, sequenced in a study of blood T cell repertoires in COVID-19. The table came from immunoSEQ multiplex PCR; TCRdb's copy has only in-frame clones and leaves some out. The table lists 180,000 or so clones, roughly four fifths of them singletons. Input material: peripheral blood. The origin of the receptors is a human donor with acute or convalescent COVID-19. The donor label of this sample is uncertain.

The gene calls are TRBV7-2 and TRBJ2-1; 12 nucleotides match TRBD2. V lost 0 bases and J lost 8; bases outside the gene matches: 5. The CDR3 has 16 residues. Germline V gene lookup returns CDR1 SGHTA and CDR2 FQGNSA. The CDR3 spells CASSLARPSGRDEQFF. DNA for the CDR3: TGTGCCAGCAGCTTAGCTAGGCCTAGCGGGAGGGATGAGCAGTTCTTC.

CDR3 nucleotides: TGTGCCAGTAGTCCATACCCGGTAGCCAAAAACATTCAGTACTTC. It encodes CASSPYPVAKNIQYF. The chain recombines TRBV19 with TRBJ2-4; no clear D. The CDR3 extends over 15 amino acids. Germline values: CDR1 LNHDA, CDR2 SQIVND (reference sequence). V shed 5 bases and J shed 0 bases, with 11 bases lying between them.

The V call is TRBV9, the J call TRBJ2-1; D is perhaps TRBD2 (5 bases). CDR1 SGDLS and CDR2 YYNGEE come from the germline V gene. The V end lost 0 bases, the J end lost 6 bases, and 7 bases lay between the germline ends. The CDR3 contains 13 residues. The CDR3 loop reads CASSVAGSNEQFF. As DNA, the CDR3 is TGTGCCAGCAGCGTAGCGGGATCCAATGAGCAGTTCTTC. Based on the CDR3 plus reference TRBV9 and TRBJ2-1, the full variable domain is DSGVTQTPKHLITATGQRVTLRCSPRSGDLSVYWYQQSLDQGLQFLIQYYNGEERAKGNILERFSAQQFPDLHSELNLSSLELGDSALYFCASSVAGSNEQFFGPGTRLTVL.

The genes are TRBV19 and TRBJ1-1; tentatively, D is TRBD1 (6 bases). This CDR3 comprises 13 residues. The germline gives CDR1 LNHDA, CDR2 SQIVND (reference sequence). Trimming took off 5 bases at V and 7 bases at J, with 14 bases between the two ends. Written as DNA, the CDR3 is TGTGCCAGTAGTTCGAGACAGGACGGTGAAGCTTTCTTT. It specifies CASSSRQDGEAFF.

The chain uses TRBV6-5 and TRBJ1-5, with 10 bases matching TRBD1. The CDR3 totals 16 residues. Unmatched junction bases numbered 6, after V lost 4 bases and J lost 3 bases. The germline gives CDR1 MNHEY, CDR2 SVGAGI. This chain's CDR3 is CASSSWTGGDNQPQHF. CDR3 sequence (DNA): TGTGCCAGCAGTTCCTGGACAGGGGGAGACAATCAGCCCCAGCATTTT.

This clone was counted between two and nine times. The genes are TRBV11-2 and TRBJ1-1; TRBD1 aligns across 7 bases. Germline V CDR1 and CDR2: SGHAT, FQNNGV. The CDR3 runs 15 residues. V lost 4 bases, J lost 1 base, and 6 bases stayed unmatched. The CDR3 is CASSSWTGGNTEAFF. The CDR3 DNA reads TGTGCCAGCAGCTCTTGGACAGGTGGGAACACTGAAGCTTTCTTT.

V gene TRBV19 combines with J gene TRBJ2-1; 9 nucleotides match TRBD1. CDR1 is LNHDA and CDR2 is SQIVND in the germline V gene (reference sequence). The CDR3 is 15 amino acids. V gave up 5 bases and J gave up 6 bases; unmatched junction bases: 8. CDR3 sequence (DNA): TGTGCCAGTAGTCCCCGGACAGGGGTCAGCAATGAGCAGTTCTTC. Protein sequence: CASSPRTGVSNEQFF.

This clone was observed a handful of times. The same CDR3 is also encoded by other DNA sequences in this sample. The CDR3 sequence: CASSPDRVAYEQYF. The CDR3 DNA reads TGCGCCAGCAGCCCGGACAGGGTCGCCTACGAGCAGTACTTC. The chain carries TRBV5-1 and TRBJ2-7; the match to TRBD1 covers 8 bases. The length of the CDR3 is 14 residues. Germline V gives CDR1 SGHRS, CDR2 YFSETQ. V shed 4 bases, J shed 2 bases, and the junction held 5 bases outside the gene matches.

With respect to this clone: Other DNA sequences from this sample encode an identical CDR3 as well. The chain recombines TRBV6-1 with TRBJ1-5, with D hard to call. The V end lost 2 bases, the J end lost 3 bases, and 8 bases lay between the germline ends. Germline CDR1 and CDR2: MNHNS and SASEGT. The CDR3 totals 14 residues. CDR3 sequence reads: CASSETTSNQPQHF. The CDR3, as DNA: TGTGCCAGCAGTGAAACGACATCCAATCAGCCCCAGCATTTT.

The V call is TRBV6-5, the J call TRBJ1-2; D call uncertain. CDR3 length: 13 amino acids. The germline gives CDR1 MNHEY, CDR2 SVGAGI. The V and J ends lost 8 bases and 0 bases respectively, with 10 bases between them. CDR3 amino acids: CASWTGANYGYTF. The CDR3 DNA sequence: TGTGCCAGCTGGACGGGAGCTAACTATGGCTACACCTTC.

The V gene is TRBV30, the J gene TRBJ1-2; the match to TRBD1 covers 7 bases. The V gene's germline CDR1 is GTSNPN and CDR2 SVGIG (reference sequence). The CDR3 extends over 13 amino acids. Trimming took 2 bases from V and 7 from J; bases not matched to a gene: 7. Written as DNA, the CDR3 is TGTGCCTGGAGTAGGGGGCAAGAGGGTGGCTACACCTTC. It is translated as CAWSRGQEGGYTF.

This clone was seen only once. This chain joins TRBV18 and TRBJ1-1, with a possible D match to TRBD1 (6 bases). The CDR3 is 14 residues long. Germline V CDR1 and CDR2: KGHSH, LQKENI. Trimming took off 6 bases at V and 1 base at J, with 12 bases between the two ends. The CDR3 reads CASSRQERNTEAFF. CDR3 coding DNA: TGTGCCAGCTCCAGACAGGAAAGGAACACTGAAGCTTTCTTT. Variable domain in full (rest from reference TRBV18 and TRBJ1-1): NAGVMQNPRHLVRRRGQEARLRCSPMKGHSHVYWYRQLPEEGLKFMVYLQKENIIDESGMPKERFSAEFPKEGPSILRIQQVVRGDSAAYFCASSRQERNTEAFFGQGTRLTVV.

The chain employs TRBV28 and TRBJ2-6, with no clear D. The V end was cut by 4 bases, the J end by 0 bases, with 4 bases between. The germline CDR1 and CDR2 sequences are MDHEN and SYDVKM. The CDR3 totals 14 residues. CDR3 sequence: CASSSYSGANVLTF. In DNA, the CDR3 is TGTGCCAGCAGTTCCTACTCTGGGGCCAACGTCCTGACTTTC. The variable domain in full, with the rest retrieved from reference TRBV28 and TRBJ2-6, is DVKVTQSSRYLVKRTGEKVFLECVQDMDHENMFWYRQDPGLGLRLIYFSYDVKMKEKGDIPEGYSVSREKKERFSLILESASTNQTSMYLCASSSYSGANVLTFGAGSRLTVL.

J is TRBJ1-5 and V is TRBV6-5, with TRBD1 matching over 12 bases. The V and J ends lost 6 bases and 4 bases, in that order; junction bases with no gene match: 4. Germline values: CDR1 MNHEY, CDR2 SVGAGI. The CDR3 is 15 amino acids. In nucleotides, the CDR3 is TGTGCCAGCAGCGGGACAGGGGGCGATAATCAGCCCCAGCATTTT. It encodes CASSGTGGDNQPQHF.

V and J are TRBV12-5 and TRBJ2-3; D is possibly TRBD2 (5 bases). V was clipped by 6 bases and J by 4 bases, with 14 bases between them. Germline CDR1 LGHNT, CDR2 FRNRAP. The CDR3 loop spans 14 amino acids. The CDR3, as DNA: TGTGCTAGTGGCCTAGGGTCTAGCTCAGATACGCAGTATTTT. Translated, it gives CASGLGSSSDTQYF.

In its sample, this clone was seen a few times. The CDR3 nucleotides are TGCGCCAGCAGCGAAAAGGGGACAGGTTATTGGTATGGCTACACCTTC. As protein: CASSEKGTGYWYGYTF. The J gene is TRBJ1-2, the V gene TRBV5-1; 8 bases align to TRBD1. CDR1 is SGHRS, CDR2 YFSETQ, per germline. With 4 bases clipped from V and 5 bases from J, the junction kept 13 bases outside the gene matches. This CDR3 spans 16 amino acids.

This clone showed up just once. V and J are TRBV6-2 or TRBV6-3 and TRBJ2-2; 9 bases align to TRBD1. The CDR3 spans 15 residues. Germline CDR1 MNHEY, CDR2 SVGEGT. Trimming at V came to 5 bases and at J to 6 bases, leaving 7 bases not matched to a gene. In DNA, the CDR3 is TGTGCCAGCAGTGACGGGACAGGGAGACCCGGGGAGCTGTTTTTT. It is translated as CASSDGTGRPGELFF.

The CDR3 coding sequence is TGTGCCAGTGATCTAGCGGGAGGGCCAGGCACAGATACGCAGTATTTT. Its translation: CASDLAGGPGTDTQYF. The chain carries TRBV19 and TRBJ2-3, with TRBD2 matching 12 bases. The CDR3 runs 16 residues. The germline gives CDR1 LNHDA, CDR2 SQIVND (reference sequence). The trim removed 8 bases at V and 1 base at J, leaving 7 bases unmatched.

V and J are TRBV7-6 and TRBJ2-1; TRBD1 aligns across 7 bases. The CDR3 covers 15 residues. CDR1 and CDR2 (germline): SGHVS, FNYEAQ. J was trimmed by 9 bases and V by 0 bases; bases with no gene match: 8. In DNA, the CDR3 is TGTGCCAGCAGCTTAGCGCAGGGACAGAGGGCTGAGCAGTTCTTC. Translated: CASSLAQGQRAEQFF.

This clone was picked up one time. The chain uses TRBV20-1 and TRBJ1-2; the D is unclear. With 0 bases removed from V and 5 bases from J, the gap between germline ends came to 4 bases. Germline V gene data show CDR1 as DFQATT and CDR2 as SNEGSKA (reference sequence). This CDR3 region has 11 residues. The CDR3 loop reads CSARDEYGYTF. The CDR3 DNA follows: TGCAGTGCTAGAGATGAGTATGGCTACACCTTC.

This clone has a single count. This chain joins TRBV2 and TRBJ2-3, with 8 bases aligning to TRBD2. Germline CDR1 reads SNHLY; CDR2 reads FYNNEI. CDR3 size: 14 residues. Trimming removed 7 bases from V and 3 bases from J; junction bases left unmatched: 6. CDR3 bases: TGTGCCAGCAATGGACTAGCCTTGACAGATACGCAGTATTTT. Residues: CASNGLALTDTQYF.

This chain uses TRBV5-1 with TRBJ2-1; 7 bases align to TRBD2. Germline V CDR1 and CDR2: SGHRS, YFSETQ. V gave up 2 bases and J gave up 9 bases; unmatched junction bases: 8. The CDR3 contains 14 residues. The CDR3 DNA is TGCGCCAGCAGCTTCCGCGGGAGAGCGGGTGAGCAGTTCTTC. Amino acid sequence: CASSFRGRAGEQFF.

The chain links TRBV3-1 (or the pseudogene TRBV3-2) to TRBJ1-1; D gene unclear. CDR1 is LGHDT and CDR2 is YNNKEL in the germline V gene (reference sequence). Trimming stripped 0 bases from V and 3 bases from J, with 11 bases between. The CDR3 contains 15 residues. This CDR3 reads CASSQDPRWDTEAFF. The CDR3 DNA reads TGTGCCAGCAGCCAAGATCCCAGGTGGGACACTGAAGCTTTCTTT.

The chain has TRBV3-1 (or the pseudogene TRBV3-2) and TRBJ2-2; the D gene is possibly TRBD1 (9 bases). Germline CDR1 and CDR2: LGHDT and YNNKEL (reference sequence). The length of the CDR3 is 17 residues. Trimming stripped 5 bases from V and 4 bases from J, with 20 bases between. The CDR3 here is CASSLGQGSGSTGELFF. The DNA of the CDR3 is TGTGCCAGCAGCTTGGGACAGGGCAGCGGGAGCACCGGGGAGCTGTTTTTT.

V and J are TRBV11-2 and TRBJ1-2; D remains ambiguous. CDR3 length: 14 amino acids. Trimming shortened V by 2 bases and J by 4 bases, and 11 bases separated the two germline ends. Germline V gene lookup returns CDR1 SGHAT and CDR2 FQNNGV. Here the CDR3 DNA reads TGTGCCAGCAGCTTAATAGCAGCAGCCTATGGCTACACCTTC. It specifies CASSLIAAAYGYTF.